This TCR beta chain came from a study of cytomegalovirus exposure and HLA in healthy donors. Study information: Some 80 million unique TCRs from HLA-typed donors were held in an early data release.

Findings and limits, study-wide: In a later analysis, CMV-associated beta chains were mostly HLA-associated, it appeared.

The CDR3 contains 12 residues. The ends were cut back, 9 bases at V and 7 bases at J, with 15 bases in the middle. Germline CDR1 MNHNS, CDR2 SASEGT. Comment on this clone: Antigen unknown.

With 60 Vbeta and 13 Jbeta primers, the PCR was carried out. Assay used: immunoSEQ multiplex PCR; TCRdb lists only in-frame clones, some missing. The profile shows over 150,000 clones, approximately 77% of them singletons. The receptor's source is a man between 18 and 35 years old in good health and CMV-seronegative. The rearrangement uses TRBV6-1 and TRBJ2-5; D might be TRBD2 (7 bases). Sequencing used PBMCs. The chain's CDR3 is CASGGDIGTQYF. The CDR3 coding sequence is TGTGCCAGTGGGGGGGACATCGGGACCCAGTACTTC.